The 29 T cell receptor beta chains below were found in one sample sequenced in a study of cytomegalovirus exposure and HLA in healthy donors. The PCR had 60 Vbeta and 13 Jbeta primers. Some clones are missing from TCRdb's copy, which holds only in-frame ones; the method was immunoSEQ multiplex PCR. The table lists 100,000 to 150,000 clones, roughly 74% of them singletons. Sequenced sample: PBMCs. Receptors were obtained from a woman aged 50 to 65 in good health and CMV-seropositive.

This rearrangement joins TRBV10-1 to TRBJ1-2; D possibly corresponds to TRBD1 (5 bases). The CDR3 has 12 residues. Trimming took off 6 bases at V and 6 bases at J, with 11 bases between the two ends. Germline lookup yields CDR1 WNHNN and CDR2 SYGVQD (reference sequence). CDR3 protein: CASRPDSNGYTF. As DNA, the CDR3 is TGCGCCAGCAGACCTGACAGCAATGGCTACACCTTC.

Concerning this clone: At one of its ends the junction is not consistent with the germline gene, which may arise from a read error. This sequence joins TRBV14 and TRBJ2-3; TRBD2 might be the D (6 bases). CDR1 is SGHDN, CDR2 FVKESK, per germline. This CDR3 has 12 residues. CDR3 sequence reads: CASSQAGTSLNF. Written as DNA, the CDR3 is TGTGCCAGCAGCCAAGCAGGGACTTCATTGAATTTT.

The V gene is TRBV4-2, the J gene TRBJ1-2; no clear D gene. The CDR3 contains 18 residues. Germline CDR1 reads LGHNA; CDR2 reads YNFKEQ. Deletions cut 4 bases from V and 6 bases from J, with 27 bases between. The CDR3 here is CASSPASITTTPTHGYTF. The CDR3 coding sequence is TGTGCCAGCAGCCCTGCCTCAATTACTACGACTCCTACCCATGGCTACACCTTC.

The chain uses TRBV7-7 and TRBJ2-5, with 9 bases fitting TRBD2. In germline, CDR1 is SSHAT, CDR2 FNYEAQ (reference sequence). The CDR3 length is 16 residues. The V segment lost 1 base and the J segment 5 bases; nucleotides outside the gene matches: 8. The CDR3 sequence is CASSLGPQRGEETQYF. The CDR3 region has the DNA TGTGCCAGCAGCTTAGGTCCCCAGCGGGGGGAGGAGACCCAGTACTTC.

The chain is built from TRBV19 and TRBJ1-2; D is uncertain. Germline CDR1 reads LNHDA; CDR2 reads SQIVND (reference sequence). The V end was cut by 3 bases, the J end by 4 bases, with 15 bases between. The CDR3 length is 15 residues. This CDR3 reads CASSISSSGFYGYTF. CDR3 coding DNA: TGTGCCAGTAGTATTTCATCGTCAGGATTCTATGGCTACACCTTC.

V and J are TRBV28 and TRBJ1-2, with a tentative D call TRBD1 (5 bases). Germline loops: CDR1 MDHEN, CDR2 SYDVKM. Trimming shortened V by 8 bases and J by 6 bases, and 16 bases separated the two germline ends. This CDR3 contains 13 residues. The CDR3 is CASGPGTPNGYTF. The CDR3 region has the DNA TGTGCCAGCGGGCCTGGGACTCCCAATGGCTACACCTTC.

The chain joins TRBV28 to TRBJ1-4, with 12 bases lining up with TRBD1. V lost 4 bases and J lost 8; bases outside the gene matches: 8. Germline-derived CDR1 and CDR2 are MDHEN and SYDVKM. The CDR3 runs 16 residues. The CDR3 DNA reads as TGTGCCAGCAGTTCTTGGGGGGGACAGGGGGCCGAAAAACTGTTTTTT. Translation: CASSSWGGQGAEKLFF.

The chain joins TRBV5-5 to TRBJ2-7, with 12 nucleotides matching TRBD2. Germline trimming cut 5 bases from V and 4 bases from J; bases unmatched to any gene: 13. Germline V gene sequence: CDR1 SGHKS, CDR2 YYEKEE (reference sequence). This CDR3 is 17 amino acids long. CDR3 sequence reads: CASRLTSGGSPRYEQYF. The CDR3 nucleotides read TGTGCCAGCAGACTGACTAGCGGGGGCAGTCCAAGATACGAGCAGTACTTC.

The chain combines TRBV7-7 with TRBJ2-5; D remains unclear. The assigned J gene may be wrong: the sequence end matches TRBJ2-7 better. Germline assignment: CDR1 SSHAT and CDR2 FNYEAQ (reference sequence). The CDR3 loop spans 14 amino acids. The CDR3 nucleotides read TGTGCCAGCAGCCCCAACGAAGAAAACTACGAGCAGTACTTC. Its translation: CASSPNEENYEQYF.

The rearrangement uses TRBV11-2 and TRBJ2-7; 15 nucleotides agree with TRBD2. J was trimmed by 4 bases and V by 5 bases; bases with no gene match: 12. This CDR3 is 18 amino acids long. Looked up from germline, CDR1 is SGHAT and CDR2 is FQNNGV. CDR3: CASSITGLAGGGSYEQYF. The DNA of the CDR3 is TGTGCCAGCAGCATTACGGGACTAGCGGGGGGCGGTAGTTACGAGCAGTACTTC.

The chain carries TRBV6-1 and TRBJ1-4; 8 nucleotides agree with TRBD1. With V trimmed by 2 bases and J by 3 bases, 11 bases remained unmatched. This CDR3 spans 18 amino acids. Germline V lookup: CDR1 MNHNS, CDR2 SASEGT. The CDR3 nucleotides read TGTGCCAGCAGTGAAACCCGCGCAGGGGGCGCCTCTAATGAAAAACTGTTTTTT. As protein: CASSETRAGGASNEKLFF.

The chain links TRBV5-6 to TRBJ2-3; D possibly corresponds to TRBD1 (6 bases). The germline CDR1 and CDR2 sequences are SGHDT and YYEEEE. CDR3 size: 16 residues. With 0 bases removed from V and 4 bases from J, the gap between germline ends came to 15 bases. This chain's CDR3 is CASSLEARGSADTQYF. The CDR3 nucleotides read TGTGCCAGCAGCTTGGAAGCCAGGGGTAGCGCAGATACGCAGTATTTT.

The chain couples TRBV6-5 to TRBJ1-2; unclear D gene. The V and J ends lost 5 bases and 3 bases respectively, with 13 bases between them. Per germline, CDR1 MNHEY and CDR2 SVGAGI. The CDR3 is 14 residues long. The CDR3: CASSRSAGDYGYTF. The CDR3 nucleotides are TGTGCCAGCAGTAGATCGGCAGGCGACTATGGCTACACCTTC.

The chain links TRBV4-3 to TRBJ2-1, with a tentative D call TRBD2 (5 bases). The CDR3 spans 15 residues. Between the trimmed V and J ends, which lost 2 bases and 7 bases, there was a span of 15 bases. Per germline, CDR1 LGHNA and CDR2 YSLEER. Here the CDR3 DNA reads TGCGCCAGCAGCCAATCCCCAGGCGGGCGAAATGAGCAGTTCTTC. As protein: CASSQSPGGRNEQFF.

The chain carries TRBV6-1 and TRBJ1-2, with a possible D match to TRBD1 (5 bases). V was clipped by 6 bases and J by 8 bases, with 19 bases between them. The CDR3 is 14 residues long. Germline V gene lookup returns CDR1 MNHNS and CDR2 SASEGT. In DNA form, the CDR3 reads TGTGCCAGCAGCCGCGGGGCCTCAATAGGAGGCTACACCTTC. It encodes CASSRGASIGGYTF.

In its sample, this clone was seen a few times. The chain uses TRBV19 and TRBJ1-1; D possibly corresponds to TRBD1 (5 bases). The V and J ends lost 5 bases and 4 bases respectively, with 8 bases between them. The CDR3 sequence is 12 residues long. CDR1 is LNHDA, CDR2 SQIVND, per germline (reference sequence). CDR3 in DNA: TGTGCCAGTAGTCAGGGTATCACTGAAGCTTTCTTT. It encodes CASSQGITEAFF.

The chain employs TRBV7-9 and TRBJ1-5; TRBD1 is a possible D gene (6 bases). The CDR3 length is 14 residues. Germline assignment: CDR1 SEHNR and CDR2 FQNEAQ (reference sequence). V gave up 3 bases and J gave up 5 bases, with 11 bases separating them. CDR3 nucleotides: TGTGCCAGCAGCTTTCAGGGGAGGGATCAGCCCCAGCATTTT. It codes for CASSFQGRDQPQHF.

The rearrangement links TRBV18 to TRBJ2-7; perhaps TRBD2 as D (6 bases). Germline V gene sequence: CDR1 KGHSH, CDR2 LQKENI. V was clipped by 2 bases and J by 12 bases, with 14 bases between them. This CDR3 spans 12 amino acids. This CDR3 is CASSPDGGTAYF. The CDR3 nucleotides read TGTGCCAGCTCACCAGACGGAGGGACTGCGTACTTC.

The chain joins TRBV2 to TRBJ1-1; TRBD1 matches 9 bases. Germline V gives CDR1 SNHLY, CDR2 FYNNEI. This CDR3 spans 14 amino acids. Germline trimming cut 5 bases from V and 1 base from J; bases unmatched to any gene: 2. CDR3 amino acids: CASSWDRENTEAFF. In nucleotides, the CDR3 is TGTGCCAGCAGTTGGGACAGGGAGAACACTGAAGCTTTCTTT. The entire variable domain, with the rest obtained from reference TRBV2 and TRBJ1-1, is as follows: EPEVTQTPSHQVTQMGQEVILRCVPISNHLYFYWYRQILGQKVEFLVSFYNNEISEKSEIFDDQFSVERPDGSNFTLKIRSTKLEDSAMYFCASSWDRENTEAFFGQGTRLTVV.

The rearrangement links TRBV27 to TRBJ1-4; a possible D gene is TRBD1 (5 bases). The germline CDR1 and CDR2 sequences are MNHEY and SMNVEV (reference sequence). Trimming shortened V by 0 bases and J by 7 bases, and 12 bases separated the two germline ends. The CDR3 contains 15 residues. The CDR3 DNA is TGTGCCAGCAGTTTATCAACAGGATCGGCTGAAAAACTGTTTTTT. It translates to CASSLSTGSAEKLFF. Full variable domain (remainder filled in from reference TRBV27 and TRBJ1-4): EAQVTQNPRYLITVTGKKLTVTCSQNMNHEYMSWYRQDPGLGLRQIYYSMNVEVTDKGDVPEGYKVSRKEKRNFPLILESPSPNQTSLYFCASSLSTGSAEKLFFGSGTQLSVL.

The chain has TRBV7-9 and TRBJ2-1; the D is unclear. CDR1 and CDR2 from the germline V gene are SEHNR and FQNEAQ (reference sequence). V lost 1 base to trimming and J lost 5 bases, with 9 bases between them. The CDR3 loop spans 14 amino acids. CDR3 residues: CASSLVELNNEQFF. The DNA for the CDR3 is TGTGCCAGCAGCTTAGTCGAGCTAAACAATGAGCAGTTCTTC. Variable domain in full (rest from reference TRBV7-9 and TRBJ2-1): DTGVSQNPRHKITKRGQNVTFRCDPISEHNRLYWYRQTLGQGPEFLTYFQNEAQLEKSRLLSDRFSAERPKGSFSTLEIQRTEQGDSAMYLCASSLVELNNEQFFGPGTRLTVL.

The V and J genes are TRBV7-3 and TRBJ2-2, with 7 bases fitting TRBD1. CDR3 length: 17 residues. Germline trimming cut 3 bases from V and 0 bases from J; bases unmatched to any gene: 7. Germline CDR1 SGHTA, CDR2 FQGTGA. This CDR3 reads CASSFTPGQTNTGELFF. Written as DNA, the CDR3 is TGTGCCAGCAGCTTCACACCGGGACAGACGAACACCGGGGAGCTGTTTTTT. Full variable domain (remainder filled in from reference TRBV7-3 and TRBJ2-2): GAGVSQTPSNKVTEKGKYVELRCDPISGHTALYWYRQSLGQGPEFLIYFQGTGAADDSGLPNDRFFAVRPEGSVSTLKIQRTERGDSAVYLCASSFTPGQTNTGELFFGEGSRLTVL.

This chain joins TRBV7-6 and TRBJ1-3; TRBD1 is a possible D gene (5 bases). The CDR3 is 15 amino acids. V lost 1 base to trimming and J lost 1 base, with 8 bases between them. Looked up from germline, CDR1 is SGHVS and CDR2 is FNYEAQ. CDR3 coding DNA: TGTGCCAGCAGCTTAGGCGGGGGGTCTGGAAACACCATATATTTT. The encoded protein is CASSLGGGSGNTIYF.

The rearrangement links TRBV2 to TRBJ2-3; TRBD2 matches 9 bases. This CDR3 contains 15 residues. The germline gives CDR1 SNHLY, CDR2 FYNNEI. After removal of 7 bases from V and 4 bases from J, the junction contained 9 bases not matched to a gene. The CDR3 nucleotides read TGTGCCAGCAAGTTGACTAGCGGAAACCCAGATACGCAGTATTTT. This sequence encodes CASKLTSGNPDTQYF.

The chain uses TRBV4-3 and TRBJ1-2, with 7 bases fitting TRBD1. The V segment lost 4 bases and the J segment 2 bases; nucleotides outside the gene matches: 16. Germline loops: CDR1 LGHNA, CDR2 YSLEER. The CDR3 has 18 amino acids. The CDR3 sequence: CASSPELAGTDINYGYTF. The CDR3 DNA follows: TGCGCCAGCAGCCCCGAGCTAGCAGGGACAGATATAAACTATGGCTACACCTTC.

The rearrangement links TRBV7-8 to TRBJ1-5; D is perhaps TRBD1 (5 bases). The CDR3 runs 16 residues. V was clipped by 4 bases and J by 0 bases, with 13 bases between them. Germline V lookup: CDR1 SGHVS, CDR2 FQNEAQ. The CDR3 sequence is CASSYGGINSNQPQHF. The CDR3 DNA reads as TGTGCCAGCAGCTACGGGGGAATCAATAGCAATCAGCCCCAGCATTTT.

This chain connects TRBV7-9 to TRBJ2-5; TRBD1 is a possible D gene (5 bases). There are 14 residues in the CDR3. With 0 bases removed from V and 4 bases from J, the gap between germline ends came to 9 bases. Germline values: CDR1 SEHNR, CDR2 FQNEAQ (reference sequence). The CDR3 protein is CASSLAGARETQYF. The CDR3 nucleotides read TGTGCCAGCAGCTTAGCAGGGGCGCGAGAGACCCAGTACTTC.

V and J are TRBV7-9 and TRBJ2-2; 10 bases match TRBD2. CDR1 SEHNR and CDR2 FQNEAQ come from the germline V gene (reference sequence). Germline trimming cut 4 bases from V and 1 base from J; bases unmatched to any gene: 6. CDR3 length: 17 residues. The CDR3 spells CASSSGSSGGNTGELFF. CDR3 DNA sequence: TGTGCCAGCAGCTCCGGATCTAGCGGGGGGAACACCGGGGAGCTGTTTTTT.

J is TRBJ1-1 and V is TRBV27; D gene ambiguous. The length of the CDR3 is 13 residues. Germline CDR1 reads MNHEY; CDR2 reads SMNVEV (reference sequence). V lost 5 bases to trimming and J lost 7 bases, with 14 bases between them. The CDR3 DNA sequence: TGTGCCAGCAGTCCGGAGATAAGCGGTGAAGCTTTCTTT. It specifies CASSPEISGEAFF.